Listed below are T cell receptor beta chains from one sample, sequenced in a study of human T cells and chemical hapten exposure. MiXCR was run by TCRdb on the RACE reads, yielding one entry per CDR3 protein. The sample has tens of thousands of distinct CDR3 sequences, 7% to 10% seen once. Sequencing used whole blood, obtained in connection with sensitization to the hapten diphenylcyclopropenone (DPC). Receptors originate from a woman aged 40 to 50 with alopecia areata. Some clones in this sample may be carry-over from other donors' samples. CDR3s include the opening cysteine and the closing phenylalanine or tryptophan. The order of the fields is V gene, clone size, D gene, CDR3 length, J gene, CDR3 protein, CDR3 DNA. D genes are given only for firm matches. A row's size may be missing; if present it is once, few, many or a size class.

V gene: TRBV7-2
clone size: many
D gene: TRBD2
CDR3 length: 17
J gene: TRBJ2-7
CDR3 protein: CASSSASGGTSSYEQYF
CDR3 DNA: TGTGCCAGCAGCTCGGCTAGCGGGGGGACATCCTCCTACGAGCAGTACTTC

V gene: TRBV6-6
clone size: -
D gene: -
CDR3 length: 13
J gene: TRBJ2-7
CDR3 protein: CASSTRGVGEQYF
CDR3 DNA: TGTGCCAGCAGTACCCGGGGAGTCGGTGAGCAGTACTTC

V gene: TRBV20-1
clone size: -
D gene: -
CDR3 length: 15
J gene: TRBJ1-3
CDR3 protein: CSARDLAASGNTIYF
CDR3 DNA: TGCAGTGCTAGAGATCTGGCAGCCTCTGGAAACACCATATATTTT

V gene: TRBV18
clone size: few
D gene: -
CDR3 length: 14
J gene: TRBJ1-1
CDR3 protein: CASSFELENTEAFF
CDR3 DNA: TGTGCCAGCTCATTTGAACTGGAGAACACTGAAGCTTTCTTT

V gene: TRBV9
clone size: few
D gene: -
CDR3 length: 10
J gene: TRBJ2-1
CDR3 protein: CASGAHEQFF
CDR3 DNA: TGTGCCAGCGGGGCCCATGAGCAGTTCTTC

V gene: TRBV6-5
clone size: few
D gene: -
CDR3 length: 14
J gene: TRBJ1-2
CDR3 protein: CASSYPGRGYGYTF
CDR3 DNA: TGTGCCAGCAGTTACCCTGGGAGGGGGTATGGCTACACCTTC

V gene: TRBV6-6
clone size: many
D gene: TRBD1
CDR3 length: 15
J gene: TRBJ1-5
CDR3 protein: CASSLDRGGNQPQHF
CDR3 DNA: TGTGCCAGCAGTCTCGACAGGGGCGGCAATCAGCCCCAGCATTTT

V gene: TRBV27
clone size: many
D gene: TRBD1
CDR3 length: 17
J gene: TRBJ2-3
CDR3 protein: CASSLRGQGPLTDTQYF
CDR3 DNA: TGTGCCAGCAGTTTGAGGGGACAGGGCCCTCTCACAGATACGCAGTATTTT

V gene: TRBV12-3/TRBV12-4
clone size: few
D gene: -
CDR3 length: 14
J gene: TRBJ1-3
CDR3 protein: CASSADLDGNTIYF
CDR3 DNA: TGTGCCAGCAGTGCAGACTTGGACGGAAACACCATATATTTT

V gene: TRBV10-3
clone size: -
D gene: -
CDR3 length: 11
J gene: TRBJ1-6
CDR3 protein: CATGGSSPLHF
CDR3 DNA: TGTGCCACCGGGGGCAGTTCACCCCTCCACTTT

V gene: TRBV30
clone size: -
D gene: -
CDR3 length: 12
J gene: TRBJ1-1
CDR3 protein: CAWSKDHTEAFF
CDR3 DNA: TGTGCCTGGAGTAAGGACCACACTGAAGCTTTCTTT

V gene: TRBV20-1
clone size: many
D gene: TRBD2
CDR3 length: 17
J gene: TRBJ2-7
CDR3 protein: CSAAPGTSGGAPYEQYF
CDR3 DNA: TGCAGTGCAGCCCCCGGGACTAGCGGGGGGGCCCCCTACGAGCAGTACTTC

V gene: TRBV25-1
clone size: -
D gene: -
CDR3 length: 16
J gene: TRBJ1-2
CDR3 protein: CASSVSGKSHNYGYTF
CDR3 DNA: TGTGCCAGCAGTGTTTCAGGGAAGTCGCATAACTATGGCTACACCTTC